This T cell receptor beta chain was sequenced during a study of blood T cell repertoires in COVID-19. Turning to the study itself: Samples representing acute and convalescent COVID-19 were sourced from the United States, Italy and Spain. T cells, B-cell-depleted T cells, or PBMCs provided the cDNA or gDNA that served as material.

Seattle enrolled patients during active infection and tracked them longitudinally. Per the original data handling: The authors estimated nucleated cell counts from reference gene primer amplification. The data were produced by immunoSEQ multiplex PCR, yet TCRdb's version contains in-frame clones alone and is incomplete. D and trimming come from the DNA, and the V and J calls and clone size come from that table. Altogether about 300,000 clones are present, 75% to 90% being singletons, with the ten largest covering approximately 6.5%. The germline gives CDR1 MNHEY, CDR2 SVGAGI. V lost 8 bases to trimming and J lost 9 bases, with 14 bases between them. The CDR3 has 11 amino acids.

This TCR came from a woman aged 45-65 years with COVID-19, enrolled during active disease. The sequencing input was peripheral blood. The V gene is TRBV6-5, the J gene TRBJ2-7; D may be TRBD1 (7 bases). CDR3 nucleotides: TGTGCCAGCCAGGGGGGTAGGGGGCAGTACTTC. Its translation: CASQGGRGQYF.